The subject of this entry is one TCR beta chain. These data come from a study of shared clonotypes between healthy human individuals. The assay was immunoSEQ multiplex PCR, and TCRdb's table has in-frame clones only and misses some. This table has millions of clones, 85% to 95% appearing once. With 1 base clipped from V and 6 bases from J, the junction kept 7 bases outside the gene matches. Per germline, CDR1 LGHNT and CDR2 FRNRAP. This CDR3 is 15 amino acids long. The rearrangement links TRBV12-5 to TRBJ2-7; 9 bases align to TRBD1. Sequenced input: naive CD4+ T cells sorted from blood. Subset denoted: CD45RA+ positively selected. This TCR was sampled from a young man in good health. The DNA for the CDR3 is TGTGCTAGTGGTTTGGCACCCGGGACAGGGCTCGAGCAGTACTTC. Translation gives CASGLAPGTGLEQYF.